The sequence of this TCR beta chain was determined in a study of multiple sclerosis patients with progressive multifocal leukoencephalopathy. About this clone: What it recognizes is unknown.

General study points: At PML onset, no shared TRBV or TRBJ gene usage was seen. Lower normalized Shannon entropy suggested reduced TRB diversity in most PML patients. Expanded clones at PML onset predated and persisted through natalizumab therapy.

The germline V gene encodes CDR1 MNHNS and CDR2 SASEGT. The CDR3 runs 13 residues. Trimming pared 4 bases from V and 3 bases from J, leaving 9 bases between. Some clones are missing from TCRdb's copy, which holds only in-frame ones; the method was immunoSEQ multiplex PCR. The sample gives 25,000 to 35,000 clones, roughly 90% of which show up once; approximately 1.5% is in the top ten. As for time point: 5 to 6 months of natalizumab therapy. This sequence joins TRBV6-1 and TRBJ1-1, with D hard to call. This specimen consisted of PBMCs, obtained from a patient treated with natalizumab. This clonotype originated in a human donor with multiple sclerosis. The CDR3 region has the DNA TGTGCCAGCAGTGGCAGCGGTTACACTGAAGCTTTCTTT. It is translated as CASSGSGYTEAFF.